This T cell receptor beta chain was found in a study of blood T cell repertoires in COVID-19. There are 15 residues in the CDR3. Trimming took 5 bases from V and 9 from J; bases not matched to a gene: 10. Per germline, CDR1 LNHDA and CDR2 SQIVND (reference sequence). Assay: immunoSEQ multiplex PCR; the TCRdb copy retains only in-frame clones and omits some. The top ten hold roughly 1.9% of the sample, which has about 73,000 clones, 65% to 85% seen once. Sequences were obtained from peripheral blood. The chain joins TRBV19 to TRBJ2-1; TRBD2 agrees at 10 bases. This sequence was found in an older woman with acute or convalescent COVID-19. The CDR3 bases are TGTGCCAGTAGTGCCCGGGGTAGCGGGAGGATTGAGCAGTTCTTC. Its protein product is CASSARGSGRIEQFF.